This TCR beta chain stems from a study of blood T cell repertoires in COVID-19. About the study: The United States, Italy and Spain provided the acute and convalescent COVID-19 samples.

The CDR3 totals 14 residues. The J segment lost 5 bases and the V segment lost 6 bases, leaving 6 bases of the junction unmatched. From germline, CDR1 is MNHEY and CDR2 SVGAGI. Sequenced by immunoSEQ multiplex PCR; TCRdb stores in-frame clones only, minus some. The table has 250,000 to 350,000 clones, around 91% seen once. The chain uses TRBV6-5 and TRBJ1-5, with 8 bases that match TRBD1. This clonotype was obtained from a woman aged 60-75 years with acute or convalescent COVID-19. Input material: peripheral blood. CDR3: CASSRQGSDQPQHF. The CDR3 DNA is TGTGCCAGCAGCCGACAGGGGAGCGATCAGCCCCAGCATTTT.